Here is one T cell receptor (beta chain) with its context. The table came from immunoSEQ multiplex PCR; TCRdb's copy has only in-frame clones and leaves some out. The sample records 390,000 or so clones, roughly nine tenths being singletons. CDR1 and CDR2 (germline): LNHDA, SQIVND (reference sequence). The V end was cut by 3 bases, the J end by 2 bases, with 8 bases between. This CDR3 has 13 amino acids. The data are from a study of blood T cell repertoires in COVID-19. The overall study: In each case, the material was cDNA or gDNA derived from T cells, B-cell-depleted T cells, or PBMCs.

Donors in Cohort 3 who had recovered were those with two negative PCRs, healthcare professional clearance, or resolution of their symptoms. The material sequenced was PBMCs or T cells enriched from blood (not recorded which). The chain combines TRBV19 with TRBJ2-7; D is unclear. The receptor's source is a man in his late teens or twenties who had recovered from COVID-19. The CDR3 region has the DNA TGTGCCAGTAGTATCGGCAGGACCTACGAGCAGTACTTC. Translation: CASSIGRTYEQYF.